One sample yielded the 18 T cell receptor beta chains listed below, sequenced in a study of blood T cell repertoires in COVID-19 (dated by TCRdb to about 2020). The library was built by means of the immunoSEQ multiplex PCR assay. TCRdb obtained this table from immuneACCESS and retained in-frame rearrangements with V and J assigned. These tables miss some clones; where compared with another copy, unresolved V genes account for less than half of the shortfall, and the remainder is unexplained. The sample table shows around 200,000 clones, and 81% are seen once. The ten largest clones add up to around 9% of the sample. What was sequenced was PBMCs or T cells enriched from blood (not recorded which). Source of these receptors: a man aged 40-49 years who had recovered from COVID-19.

V and J are TRBV6-4 and TRBJ2-1; TRBD2 matches 11 bases. V shed 0 bases and J 9 bases; nucleotides not matched to a gene: 7. The CDR3 is 16 amino acids. From germline, CDR1 is MRHNA and CDR2 SNTAGT. This CDR3 is CASSDSTSGRFSEQFF. CDR3 bases: TGTGCCAGCAGTGACTCCACTAGCGGGAGATTTAGTGAGCAGTTCTTC.

V and J are TRBV9 and TRBJ1-2, with 11 bases fitting TRBD1. This CDR3 is built from 15 residues. The J segment lost 4 bases and the V segment lost 2 bases, leaving 4 bases of the junction unmatched. Germline values: CDR1 SGDLS, CDR2 YYNGEE. Written as DNA, the CDR3 is TGTGCCAGCAGCGTCGCCGGACAGGGGGCCTATGGCTACACCTTC. It encodes CASSVAGQGAYGYTF.

The chain carries TRBV4-1 and TRBJ1-2, with D maybe TRBD1 (5 bases). The V gene's germline CDR1 is MGHRA and CDR2 YSYEKL. This CDR3 is 17 amino acids long. The V end lost 3 bases, the J end lost 7 bases, and 24 bases lay between the germline ends. As DNA, the CDR3 is TGCGCCAGCAGCCATCGACTGATATATGGGGGGGGTGGTGGCTACACCTTC. It encodes CASSHRLIYGGGGGYTF.

The chain joins TRBV12-5 to TRBJ2-1; D not certain. Trimming left V 2 bases short and J 10 bases short, with 6 bases between. In germline, CDR1 is LGHNT, CDR2 FRNRAP. CDR3 length equals 11 residues. CDR3 residues: CASGLIVEQFF. As DNA, the CDR3 is TGTGCTAGTGGTTTGATAGTCGAGCAGTTCTTC. Combining the CDR3 with reference TRBV12-5 and TRBJ2-1 gives the whole variable domain DARVTQTPRHKVTEMGQEVTMRCQPILGHNTVFWYRQTMMQGLELLAYFRNRAPLDDSGMPKDRFSAEMPDATLATLKIQPSEPRDSAVYFCASGLIVEQFFGPGTRLTVL.

The chain joins TRBV24-1 to TRBJ1-2, with 8 nucleotides matching TRBD1. J lost 3 bases, V lost 4 bases, and 9 bases had no gene match. CDR1 is KGHDR, CDR2 SFDVKD, per germline. This CDR3 is built from 16 residues. CDR3 DNA sequence: TGTGCCACCAGTGACCCCGGGACAGGAGGGGACTATGGCTACACCTTC. Translated, it gives CATSDPGTGGDYGYTF.

The chain has TRBV29-1 and TRBJ1-5; D is unresolved. The CDR3 contains 12 residues. Trimming left V 4 bases short and J 0 bases short, with 4 bases between. Germline V gene lookup returns CDR1 SQVTM and CDR2 ANQGSEA. The CDR3 DNA sequence: TGCAGCGTTGCCAGTAGCAATCAGCCCCAGCATTTT. It encodes CSVASSNQPQHF.

The chain links TRBV7-2 to TRBJ1-4; 8 bases line up with TRBD1. The CDR3 contains 15 residues. Per the germline V gene, CDR1 is SGHTA and CDR2 is FQGNSA. The V and J ends lost 5 bases and 4 bases, in that order; junction bases with no gene match: 6. The CDR3 coding sequence is TGTGCCAGCAGCCCCCGACAGGGGATTAATGAAAAACTGTTTTTT. It codes for CASSPRQGINEKLFF.

This clone was seen ten or more times. The genes are TRBV5-8 and TRBJ1-1, with TRBD1 matching over 8 bases. V lost 4 bases to trimming and J lost 11 bases; unmatched junction nucleotides: 7. The CDR3 extends over 12 amino acids. Germline CDR1 and CDR2: SGHTS and YDEGEE. In DNA form, the CDR3 reads TGTGCCAGCAGCAGACAGGGGAGAACGGCTTTCTTT. Its protein is CASSRQGRTAFF.

The chain joins TRBV19 to TRBJ2-7; 10 bases map to TRBD1. The CDR3 covers 15 residues. The J segment lost 2 bases and the V segment lost 3 bases, leaving 4 bases of the junction unmatched. Looked up from germline, CDR1 is LNHDA and CDR2 is SQIVND (reference sequence). CDR3 loop: CASSISGTGAYEQYF. CDR3 in DNA: TGTGCCAGTAGTATTTCAGGGACAGGGGCCTACGAGCAGTACTTC.

The rearrangement uses TRBV5-4 and TRBJ1-1, with 7 bases aligning to TRBD1. The germline CDR1 and CDR2 sequences are SGHNT and YYREEE (reference sequence). J lost 6 bases, V lost 4 bases, and 9 bases had no gene match. CDR3 length: 14 amino acids. CDR3 sequence (DNA): TGTGCCAGCAGCGACCCGGGGACAGTCGCTGAAGCTTTCTTT. Protein sequence: CASSDPGTVAEAFF.

The gene calls are TRBV5-1 and TRBJ2-2, with 7 bases identical to TRBD2. The trim removed 6 bases at V and 0 bases at J, leaving 14 bases unmatched. The CDR3 length is 18 residues. Germline lookup yields CDR1 SGHRS and CDR2 YFSETQ. The CDR3 reads CASKLRSGGTTNTGELFF. The DNA of the CDR3 is TGCGCCAGCAAGTTAAGGTCGGGAGGCACTACGAACACCGGGGAGCTGTTTTTT.

The chain carries TRBV10-1 and TRBJ2-3; 13 bases line up with TRBD2. V was pared by 5 bases and J by 5 bases, with 7 bases of the junction left unmatched. The CDR3 contains 16 residues. Germline CDR1 reads WNHNN; CDR2 reads SYGVQD (reference sequence). The CDR3: CASSYGLAGAKDTQYF. DNA for the CDR3: TGCGCCAGCAGTTACGGACTAGCGGGGGCCAAAGATACGCAGTATTTT.

The V gene is TRBV2, the J gene TRBJ1-1; D is undetermined. The CDR3 runs to 12 residues. Germline loops: CDR1 SNHLY, CDR2 FYNNEI. Trimming cost V 6 bases and J 8 bases, with 13 bases left between them. CDR3 loop: CASRNSIQEAFF. The DNA for the CDR3 is TGTGCCAGCAGGAATTCAATCCAGGAAGCTTTCTTT. The full variable domain, with the rest looked up from reference TRBV2 and TRBJ1-1, is EPEVTQTPSHQVTQMGQEVILRCVPISNHLYFYWYRQILGQKVEFLVSFYNNEISEKSEIFDDQFSVERPDGSNFTLKIRSTKLEDSAMYFCASRNSIQEAFFGQGTRLTVV.

In this sample, this clone turned up a few times. V and J are TRBV7-9 and TRBJ2-5; no definite D call. This CDR3 has 13 residues. Germline CDR1 and CDR2: SEHNR and FQNEAQ (reference sequence). Trimming stripped 5 bases from V and 0 bases from J, with 7 bases between. The CDR3 DNA reads TGTGCCAGCAGCCTCCTTGACCAAGAGACCCAGTACTTC. Protein sequence: CASSLLDQETQYF.

The chain recombines TRBV5-4 with TRBJ1-3; the match to TRBD1 covers 7 bases. The CDR3 contains 15 residues. The V gene's germline CDR1 is SGHNT and CDR2 YYREEE (reference sequence). Trimming at V came to 4 bases and at J to 0 bases, leaving 4 bases not matched to a gene. CDR3 loop: CASSRQGTSGNTIYF. In DNA form, the CDR3 reads TGTGCCAGCAGCCGACAGGGCACCTCTGGAAACACCATATATTTT.

The chain recombines TRBV5-1 with TRBJ1-4, with 9 bases matching TRBD1. The CDR3 spans 13 residues. The V and J ends lost 9 bases and 4 bases, in that order; junction bases with no gene match: 4. From germline, CDR1 is SGHRS and CDR2 YFSETQ. The CDR3: CATRDRVNEKLFF. The CDR3 nucleotides read TGCGCCACACGGGACAGGGTTAATGAAAAACTGTTTTTT. The full variable domain, its missing parts supplied by reference TRBV5-1 and TRBJ1-4, is KAGVTQTPRYLIKTRGQQVTLSCSPISGHRSVSWYQQTPGQGLQFLFEYFSETQRNKGNFPGRFSGRQFSNSRSEMNVSTLELGDSALYLCATRDRVNEKLFFGSGTQLSVL.

This clone has only one observation. The rearrangement uses TRBV5-4 and TRBJ2-2; 9 nucleotides agree with TRBD1. Germline CDR1 and CDR2: SGHNT and YYREEE (reference sequence). With V trimmed by 5 bases and J by 15 bases, 11 bases remained unmatched. This CDR3 spans 13 amino acids. CDR3 nucleotides: TGTGCCAGCAGTCGCCGGGACAGGGAATCGGTGTTTTTT. It encodes CASSRRDRESVFF.

This clone has a single count. The chain recombines TRBV9 with TRBJ1-5, with no clear D. Trimming cost V 0 bases and J 6 bases, with 16 bases left between them. This CDR3 comprises 16 residues. CDR1 SGDLS and CDR2 YYNGEE come from the germline V gene. The CDR3 here is CASSVGLGGLGQPQHF. The CDR3 region has the DNA TGTGCCAGCAGCGTAGGTTTAGGAGGGTTAGGTCAGCCCCAGCATTTT.